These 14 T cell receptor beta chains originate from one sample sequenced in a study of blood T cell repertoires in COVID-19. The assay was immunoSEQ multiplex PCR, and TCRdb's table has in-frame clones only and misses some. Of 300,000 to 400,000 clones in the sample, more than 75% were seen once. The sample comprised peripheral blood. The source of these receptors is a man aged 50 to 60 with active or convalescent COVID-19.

CDR3 nucleotide sequence: TGTGCCAGCTCACCCGAAGCGGGAGGGGCTAGCACAGATACGCAGTATTTT. The encoded protein is CASSPEAGGASTDTQYF. The chain carries TRBV18 and TRBJ2-3, with 10 bases matching TRBD2. With 3 bases clipped from V and 0 bases from J, the junction kept 6 bases outside the gene matches. CDR1 and CDR2 from the germline V gene are KGHSH and LQKENI. CDR3 size: 17 residues.

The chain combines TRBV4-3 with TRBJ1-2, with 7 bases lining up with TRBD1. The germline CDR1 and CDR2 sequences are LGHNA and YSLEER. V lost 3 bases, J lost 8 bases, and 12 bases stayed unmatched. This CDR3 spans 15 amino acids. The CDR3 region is CASSHPSGTASGYTF. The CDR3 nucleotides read TGCGCCAGCAGCCATCCTTCCGGGACAGCAAGCGGCTACACCTTC.

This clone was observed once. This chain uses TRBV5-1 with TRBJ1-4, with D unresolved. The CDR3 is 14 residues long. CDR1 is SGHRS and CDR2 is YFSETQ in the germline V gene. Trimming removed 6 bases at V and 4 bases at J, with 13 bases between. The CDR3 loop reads CASTPNTGNEKLFF. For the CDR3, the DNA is TGCGCCAGCACCCCTAACACGGGTAATGAAAAACTGTTTTTT.

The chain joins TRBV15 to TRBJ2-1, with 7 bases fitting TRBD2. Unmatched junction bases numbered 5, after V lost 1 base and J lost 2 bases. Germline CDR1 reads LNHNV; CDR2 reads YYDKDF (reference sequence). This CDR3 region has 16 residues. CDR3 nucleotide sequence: TGTGCCACCAGCAGAGGCGCGGGACTAACCTACAATGAGCAGTTCTTC. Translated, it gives CATSRGAGLTYNEQFF.

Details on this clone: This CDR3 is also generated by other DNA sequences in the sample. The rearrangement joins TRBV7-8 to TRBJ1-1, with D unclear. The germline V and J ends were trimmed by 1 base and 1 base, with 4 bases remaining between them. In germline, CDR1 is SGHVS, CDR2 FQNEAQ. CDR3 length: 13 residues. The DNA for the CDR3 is TGTGCCAGCAGCTTAGACAGGAACACTGAAGCTTTCTTT. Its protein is CASSLDRNTEAFF.

The CDR3 protein is CATSRARVSNQPQHF. For the CDR3, the DNA is TGTGCCACCAGCAGAGCCAGGGTTAGCAATCAGCCCCAGCATTTT. J is TRBJ1-5 and V is TRBV15; a weak D match, TRBD1 (5 bases). V gave up 1 base and J gave up 0 bases, with 7 bases separating them. In germline, CDR1 is LNHNV, CDR2 YYDKDF (reference sequence). The CDR3 has 15 amino acids.

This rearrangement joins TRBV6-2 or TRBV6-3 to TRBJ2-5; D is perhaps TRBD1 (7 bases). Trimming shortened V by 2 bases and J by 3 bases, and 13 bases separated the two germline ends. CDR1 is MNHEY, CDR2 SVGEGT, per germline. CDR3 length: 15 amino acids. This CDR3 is CASSYEQGTEETQYF. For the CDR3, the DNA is TGTGCCAGCAGTTACGAACAGGGGACTGAAGAGACCCAGTACTTC.

The CDR3 nucleotides read TGTGCCAGTAGCGCGGTAAAGGCCCTCTTTAATGAAAAACTGTTTTTT. Its translation is CASSAVKALFNEKLFF. This chain uses TRBV19 with TRBJ1-4, with D uncertain. V was cut by 6 bases and J by 4 bases, with 18 bases left in between. The CDR3 has 16 amino acids. CDR1 LNHDA and CDR2 SQIVND come from the germline V gene (reference sequence).

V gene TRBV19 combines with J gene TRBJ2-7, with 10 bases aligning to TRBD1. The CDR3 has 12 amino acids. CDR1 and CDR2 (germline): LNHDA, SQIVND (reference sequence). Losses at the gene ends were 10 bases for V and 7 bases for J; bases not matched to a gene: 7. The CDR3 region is CATRGTGEEQYF. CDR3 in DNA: TGTGCCACCCGCGGGACAGGGGAAGAGCAGTACTTC.

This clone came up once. CDR3 amino acids: CASSLKGVGYNEQFF. DNA of the CDR3: TGTGCCAGCAGCTTAAAGGGGGTAGGGTACAATGAGCAGTTCTTC. This rearrangement joins TRBV7-2 to TRBJ2-1; D is perhaps TRBD1 (6 bases). The length of the CDR3 is 15 residues. CDR1 SGHTA and CDR2 FQGNSA come from the germline V gene. Trimming cost V 2 bases and J 4 bases, with 12 bases left between them.

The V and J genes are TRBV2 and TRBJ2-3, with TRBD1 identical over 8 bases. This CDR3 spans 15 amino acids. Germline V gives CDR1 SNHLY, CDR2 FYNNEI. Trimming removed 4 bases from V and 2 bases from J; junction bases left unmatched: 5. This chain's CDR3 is CASSVSGQDTDTQYF. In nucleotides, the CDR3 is TGTGCCAGCAGTGTGTCGGGACAGGACACAGATACGCAGTATTTT.

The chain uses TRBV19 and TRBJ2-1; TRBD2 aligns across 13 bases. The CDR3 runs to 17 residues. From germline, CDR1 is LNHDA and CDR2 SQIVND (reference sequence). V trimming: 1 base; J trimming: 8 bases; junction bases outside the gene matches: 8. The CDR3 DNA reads TGTGCCAGTAGTATAGGGTTTCCAGGACTAGCGGGAGATGAGCAGTTCTTC. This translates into CASSIGFPGLAGDEQFF.

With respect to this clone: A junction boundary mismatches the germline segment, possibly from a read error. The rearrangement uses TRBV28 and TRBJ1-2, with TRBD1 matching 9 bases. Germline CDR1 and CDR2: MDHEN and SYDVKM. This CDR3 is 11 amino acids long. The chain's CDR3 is CASSLGDRVSF. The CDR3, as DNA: TGTGCCAGCAGTTTAGGGGACAGGGTTTCCTTC.

CDR3 residues: CASSYRPQGWQYF. CDR3 in DNA: TGTGCCAGCAGTTACCGACCCCAGGGTTGGCAGTACTTC. The rearrangement uses TRBV6-5 and TRBJ2-7, with D maybe TRBD1 (5 bases). V was clipped by 2 bases and J by 9 bases, with 14 bases between them. CDR3 size: 13 residues. Germline loops: CDR1 MNHEY, CDR2 SVGAGI.